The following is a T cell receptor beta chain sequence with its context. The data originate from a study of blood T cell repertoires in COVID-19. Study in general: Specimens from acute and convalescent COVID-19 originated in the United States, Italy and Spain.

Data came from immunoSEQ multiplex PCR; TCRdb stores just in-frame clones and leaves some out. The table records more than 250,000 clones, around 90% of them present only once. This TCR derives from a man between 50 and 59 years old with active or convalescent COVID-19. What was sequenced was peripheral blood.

The CDR3 region has the DNA TGCGCCAGCAGCCAAGATGGGAGACAAAGTAATGAAAAACTGTTTTTT. Amino acid sequence: CASSQDGRQSNEKLFF. This sequence joins TRBV4-3 and TRBJ1-4; D unresolved. From germline, CDR1 is LGHNA and CDR2 YSLEER. This CDR3 comprises 16 residues. Trimming took off 0 bases at V and 4 bases at J, with 12 bases between the two ends.